What follows are 30 T cell receptor beta chains derived from one specimen sequenced in a study of blood T cell repertoires in COVID-19. Repertoires were generated with immunoSEQ multiplex PCR, while TCRdb's copy carries only in-frame clones and drops some. The sample has approximately 11,000 clones, around 78% seen once. The specimen was peripheral blood. The receptors here all came from a human donor in a cohort sampled during active COVID-19.

This rearrangement joins TRBV27 to TRBJ2-7, with 10 positions matching TRBD1. CDR3 size: 15 residues. J lost 4 bases, V lost 5 bases, and 8 bases had no gene match. The germline gives CDR1 MNHEY, CDR2 SMNVEV (reference sequence). The CDR3 DNA is TGTGCCAGCAGTATCCGGGACAGGGGTTGGTACGAGCAGTACTTC. It encodes CASSIRDRGWYEQYF.

The chain employs TRBV29-1 and TRBJ1-2; 9 nucleotides line up with TRBD1. J lost 0 bases, V lost 6 bases, and 5 bases had no gene match. This CDR3 contains 14 residues. CDR1 and CDR2 (germline): SQVTM, ANQGSEA. CDR3 in amino acids: CSVGTGRPNYGYTF. The CDR3 DNA reads as TGCAGCGTGGGGACAGGGAGGCCTAACTATGGCTACACCTTC.

This chain links TRBV2 with TRBJ1-2; tentative D call: TRBD1 (5 bases). Trimming left V 6 bases short and J 0 bases short, with 14 bases between. Germline V gives CDR1 SNHLY, CDR2 FYNNEI. The CDR3 is made up of 15 amino acids. The DNA for the CDR3 is TGTGCCAGCAGGGAGGGGTCAGGTTCTAACTATGGCTACACCTTC. It specifies CASREGSGSNYGYTF.

The chain combines TRBV7-6 with TRBJ2-5; 9 bases are shared with TRBD2. The CDR3 totals 16 residues. The V segment lost 1 base and the J segment 5 bases; nucleotides outside the gene matches: 8. The germline gives CDR1 SGHVS, CDR2 FNYEAQ. The CDR3 region has the DNA TGTGCCAGCAGCTTAGTGGGGCTAGCGGGAAGGGAGACCCAGTACTTC. This gives the protein CASSLVGLAGRETQYF.

This clone was recorded only once. In nucleotides, the CDR3 is TGTGCCAGCAGTTACGGGCAAAGCACAGATACGCAGTATTTT. It yields the protein CASSYGQSTDTQYF. V is TRBV6-5 and J is TRBJ2-3, with D unresolved. The length of the CDR3 is 14 residues. Germline CDR1 MNHEY, CDR2 SVGAGI. The V and J ends lost 2 bases and 0 bases respectively, with 6 bases between them.

This rearrangement joins TRBV6-6 to TRBJ2-7, with D uncertain. V was cut by 0 bases and J by 2 bases, with 5 bases left in between. The germline gives CDR1 MNHNY, CDR2 SVGAGI (reference sequence). This CDR3 contains 13 residues. The CDR3 spells CASSYSRTYEQYF. The CDR3 coding sequence is TGTGCCAGCAGTTACTCGCGTACCTACGAGCAGTACTTC.

The chain couples TRBV18 to TRBJ2-3, with TRBD2 matching over 8 bases. Trimming took 6 bases from V and 6 from J; bases not matched to a gene: 14. This CDR3 has 16 amino acids. The germline CDR1 and CDR2 sequences are KGHSH and LQKENI. CDR3 loop: CASSPAAGGLADTQYF. CDR3 coding DNA: TGTGCCAGCTCCCCCGCGGCGGGAGGACTCGCGGATACGCAGTATTTT.

This clone appeared once. The chain couples TRBV19 to TRBJ1-5; D gene unclear. The CDR3 is 14 amino acids. Trimming removed 6 bases at V and 7 bases at J, with 16 bases between. Germline values: CDR1 LNHDA, CDR2 SQIVND (reference sequence). CDR3 sequence (DNA): TGTGCCAGTAGAAAGACACAAGCGGACCAGCCCCAGCATTTT. This sequence encodes CASRKTQADQPQHF.

The chain links TRBV7-2 to TRBJ1-2; D is undetermined. Trimming removed 1 base from V and 5 bases from J, with 14 bases in between. The CDR3 has 15 amino acids. Germline V CDR1 and CDR2: SGHTA, FQGNSA. CDR3 loop: CASSLGGEERYGYTF. CDR3 DNA sequence: TGTGCCAGCAGCTTAGGAGGTGAGGAGCGTTATGGCTACACCTTC.

This clone was seen only a few times. This chain links TRBV23-1 with TRBJ1-1, with a weak D call TRBD1 (5 bases). TRBV23-1 is known as an ORF, though its function is uncertain. Between the trimmed V and J ends, which lost 0 bases and 4 bases, there was a span of 9 bases. The CDR3 extends over 14 amino acids. CDR3 bases: TGCGCCAGCAGTCAATCCCAGGGTCTCACTGAAGCTTTCTTT. Amino acid sequence: CASSQSQGLTEAFF.

The V and J genes are TRBV18 and TRBJ1-5, with D uncertain. The CDR3 is made up of 14 amino acids. Germline-derived CDR1 and CDR2 are KGHSH and LQKENI. Trimming pared 3 bases from V and 0 bases from J, leaving 6 bases between. CDR3 DNA sequence: TGTGCCAGCTCACCCAACTATAGCAATCAGCCCCAGCATTTT. Translation gives CASSPNYSNQPQHF.

CDR3 coding DNA: TGTGCCACCAGCAGAGGGACTAGCGCTAGCACAGATACGCAGTATTTT. Amino acids: CATSRGTSASTDTQYF. The chain has TRBV15 and TRBJ2-3; 9 positions agree with TRBD2. Germline values: CDR1 LNHNV, CDR2 YYDKDF (reference sequence). Trimming took 1 base from V and 0 from J; bases not matched to a gene: 2. This CDR3 is built from 16 residues. Using reference TRBV15 and TRBJ2-3 for the parts outside the CDR3, the full variable domain is DAMVIQNPRYQVTQFGKPVTLSCSQTLNHNVMYWYQQKSSQAPKLLFHYYDKDFNNEADTPDNFQSRRPNTSFCFLDIRSPGLGDTAMYLCATSRGTSASTDTQYFGPGTRLTVL.

The chain employs TRBV4-1 and TRBJ2-1; D is unclear. The germline CDR1 and CDR2 sequences are MGHRA and YSYEKL. The V gene lost 2 bases and the J gene lost 3 bases, with 8 bases spanning the gap. This CDR3 region has 14 residues. This CDR3 reads CASSQWQNYNEQFF. CDR3 nucleotide sequence: TGCGCCAGCAGCCAATGGCAGAACTACAATGAGCAGTTCTTC.

This chain links TRBV25-1 with TRBJ2-1; D is ambiguous. CDR1 and CDR2 (germline): MGHDK, SYGVNS. V was clipped by 4 bases and J by 6 bases, with 10 bases between them. The CDR3 spans 13 residues. The CDR3 loop is CASSASPGNEQFF. In DNA, the CDR3 is TGTGCCAGCAGTGCCAGTCCGGGCAATGAGCAGTTCTTC.

By its share, this clone is medium-sized. CDR3 in DNA: TGTGCCAGTAGTACTGGCAGGGTCGCCGAGCAGTACTTC. This sequence encodes CASSTGRVAEQYF. The chain employs TRBV19 and TRBJ2-7; perhaps TRBD1 as D (5 bases). Trimming removed 4 bases at V and 6 bases at J, with 13 bases between. There are 13 residues in the CDR3. Per the germline V gene, CDR1 is LNHDA and CDR2 is SQIVND (reference sequence). Using reference TRBV19 and TRBJ2-7 for the parts outside the CDR3, the full variable domain is DGGITQSPKYLFRKEGQNVTLSCEQNLNHDAMYWYRQDPGQGLRLIYYSQIVNDFQKGDIAEGYSVSREKKESFPLTVTSAQKNPTAFYLCASSTGRVAEQYFGPGTRLTVT.

This clone turned up a few times. CDR3 DNA sequence: TGTGCCAGCAGCCCGGGTAGCGGGAGGTCGAATGAGCAGTTCTTC. This translates into CASSPGSGRSNEQFF. This chain links TRBV9 with TRBJ2-1; TRBD2 matches at 10 bases. Germline assignment: CDR1 SGDLS and CDR2 YYNGEE. V lost 4 bases and J lost 7; bases outside the gene matches: 8. This CDR3 is built from 15 residues.

The J gene is TRBJ2-7, the V gene TRBV18; TRBD1 agrees at 7 bases. The J segment lost 7 bases and the V segment lost 3 bases, leaving 12 bases of the junction unmatched. Germline CDR1 is KGHSH and CDR2 is LQKENI. There are 15 residues in the CDR3. CDR3 sequence: CASSPTKQGLGEQYF. CDR3 nucleotides: TGTGCCAGCTCACCCACAAAACAGGGGCTGGGGGAGCAGTACTTC. Based on the CDR3 plus reference TRBV18 and TRBJ2-7, the full variable domain is NAGVMQNPRHLVRRRGQEARLRCSPMKGHSHVYWYRQLPEEGLKFMVYLQKENIIDESGMPKERFSAEFPKEGPSILRIQQVVRGDSAAYFCASSPTKQGLGEQYFGPGTRLTVT.

Written as DNA, the CDR3 is TGTGCCAGCAGCTTGACAGGGGCCGGGGGACCCCAGCATTTT. It codes for CASSLTGAGGPQHF. The rearrangement links TRBV5-5 to TRBJ1-5; 7 nucleotides align to TRBD1. J lost 10 bases, V lost 1 base, and 8 bases had no gene match. The V gene's germline CDR1 is SGHKS and CDR2 YYEKEE (reference sequence). The CDR3 extends over 14 amino acids. The full variable domain, rest sourced from reference TRBV5-5 and TRBJ1-5, is DAGVTQSPTHLIKTRGQQVTLRCSPISGHKSVSWYQQVLGQGPQFIFQYYEKEERGRGNFPDRFSARQFPNYSSELNVNALLLGDSALYLCASSLTGAGGPQHFGDGTRLSIL.

The CDR3 region is CASSSYIRTSGFYNEQFF. CDR3 DNA sequence: TGTGCCAGCAGCTCCTATATTCGGACTAGCGGGTTCTACAATGAGCAGTTCTTC. This chain connects TRBV7-2 to TRBJ2-1; 11 bases are shared with TRBD2. CDR3 length equals 18 residues. CDR1 is SGHTA, CDR2 FQGNSA, per germline. The V gene end was trimmed by 4 bases and the J gene end by 3 bases; junction bases not matched to a gene: 11.

This rearrangement joins TRBV2 to TRBJ2-4, with TRBD1 as a possible D gene (6 bases). This CDR3 has 16 amino acids. From germline, CDR1 is SNHLY and CDR2 FYNNEI. V lost 6 bases to trimming and J lost 0 bases, with 15 bases between them. CDR3 protein: CASSDTGQIAKNIQYF. The CDR3 nucleotides read TGTGCCAGCAGCGACACTGGACAGATAGCCAAAAACATTCAGTACTTC.

The chain couples TRBV6-5 to TRBJ1-1; D not resolved. The germline CDR1 and CDR2 sequences are MNHEY and SVGAGI. This CDR3 has 12 amino acids. The V gene lost 5 bases and the J gene lost 1 base, with 5 bases spanning the gap. The CDR3, as DNA: TGTGCCAGCAGTCCGAGGAACACTGAAGCTTTCTTT. It codes for CASSPRNTEAFF.

This chain joins TRBV18 and TRBJ2-5; unclear D gene. Per the germline V gene, CDR1 is KGHSH and CDR2 is LQKENI. Trimming left V 1 base short and J 5 bases short, with 11 bases between. This CDR3 has 14 amino acids. The CDR3 protein is CASSPLPGVETQYF. As DNA, the CDR3 is TGTGCCAGCTCACCACTGCCGGGTGTGGAGACCCAGTACTTC.

V usage is TRBV7-9 and J usage is TRBJ2-5, with 7 bases identical to TRBD1. Losses at the gene ends were 5 bases for V and 2 bases for J; bases not matched to a gene: 2. The CDR3 has 13 residues. Per germline, CDR1 SEHNR and CDR2 FQNEAQ (reference sequence). The CDR3 DNA is TGTGCCAGCAGCGGGGACAGTCAAGAGACCCAGTACTTC. This sequence encodes CASSGDSQETQYF.

The J gene is TRBJ1-1, the V gene TRBV19; D not certain. This CDR3 region has 14 residues. Germline values: CDR1 LNHDA, CDR2 SQIVND (reference sequence). Trimming removed 5 bases at V and 5 bases at J, with 15 bases between. The CDR3 loop is CASSAVQEFTEAFF. The CDR3 DNA is TGTGCCAGTAGTGCCGTGCAGGAATTTACTGAAGCTTTCTTT.

The chain joins TRBV11-2 to TRBJ2-7, with D unresolved. The germline V gene encodes CDR1 SGHAT and CDR2 FQNNGV. The CDR3 consists of 15 residues. Between the trimmed V and J ends, which lost 1 base and 2 bases, there was a span of 12 bases. DNA for the CDR3: TGTGCCAGCAGCTTAGCGTTTGGAGTCACCTACGAGCAGTACTTC. Amino acids: CASSLAFGVTYEQYF.

The V and J genes are TRBV11-2 and TRBJ1-2; D is unclear. There are 14 residues in the CDR3. Germline V gives CDR1 SGHAT, CDR2 FQNNGV. Trimming took off 1 base at V and 3 bases at J, with 9 bases between the two ends. For the CDR3, the DNA is TGTGCCAGCAGCTTAGTGCAAGGAGACTATGGCTACACCTTC. It encodes CASSLVQGDYGYTF.

The chain has TRBV7-8 and TRBJ2-1; 13 bases match TRBD2. The length of the CDR3 is 15 residues. CDR1 is SGHVS, CDR2 FQNEAQ, per germline. J gave up 7 bases and V 5 bases, and 5 bases lay outside the gene matches. Here the CDR3 reads CASSATSGRMNEQFF. CDR3 bases: TGTGCCAGCAGCGCGACTAGCGGGAGGATGAATGAGCAGTTCTTC.

The chain is built from TRBV19 and TRBJ1-2; no definite D call. CDR3 size: 12 residues. V gave up 5 bases and J gave up 2 bases, with 6 bases separating them. CDR1 and CDR2 from the germline V gene are LNHDA and SQIVND (reference sequence). This CDR3 reads CASSDKNYGYTF. As DNA, the CDR3 is TGTGCCAGTAGTGACAAGAACTATGGCTACACCTTC.

The chain carries TRBV5-5 and TRBJ2-1; 7 positions match TRBD1. Trimming cost V 6 bases and J 9 bases; bases outside gene matches: 6. CDR1 and CDR2 from the germline V gene are SGHKS and YYEKEE (reference sequence). The CDR3 consists of 12 residues. The CDR3 DNA reads TGTGCCAGCACCCCACAGGGGAGTGAGCAGTTCTTC. This gives the protein CASTPQGSEQFF.

The chain has TRBV29-1 and TRBJ1-1; D may be TRBD1 (5 bases). This CDR3 contains 11 residues. The V gene lost 6 bases and the J gene lost 7 bases, with 12 bases spanning the gap. Germline assignment: CDR1 SQVTM and CDR2 ANQGSEA. The CDR3 region is CSVRQTSEAFF. For the CDR3, the DNA is TGCAGCGTAAGACAGACCAGTGAAGCTTTCTTT.